This T cell receptor beta chain was retrieved from a study of blood T cells in healthy people across ages. Through a sample-barcoded 5' primer and a J-beta primer mix, a second PCR was run for roughly 6 to 12 cycles. At least 3 million CDR3-containing paired-end reads were obtained per sample. Each CDR3 protein is one row after TCRdb ran MiXCR on the 5' RACE reads. Among approximately 900,000 distinct CDR3 sequences, 45% to 50% were seen once, and the ten largest hold roughly 12%. The CDR3 has 13 amino acids. The germline V gene has CDR1 MRHNA and CDR2 SNTAGT. Trimming stripped 4 bases from V and 6 bases from J, with 11 bases between. Investigators took approximately 10 milliliters of peripheral blood from every donor.

The specimen sequenced was blood. The TCR originated in a man aged 30 to 39 in good health. J is TRBJ2-3 and V is TRBV6-4; D gene uncertain. The CDR3 sequence: CASSGQPGDTQYF. As DNA, the CDR3 is TGTGCCAGCAGTGGACAACCCGGTGATACGCAGTATTTT.